The 29 T cell receptor beta chains presented below share a single source sample, sequenced in a study of blood T cell repertoires in COVID-19 (dated by TCRdb to the early 2020s). Preparation of the library involved the immunoSEQ multiplex PCR assay. The immuneACCESS repertoire file appears here via TCRdb, limited to in-frame rearrangements. These files lack a portion of the clones; in checked studies, under half of the deficit traces to unresolved V genes, and the cause of the others is not known. For this sample there are 50,000 or so clones; over 75% appear just once. 15% of the sample belongs to the ten largest clones. Specimen: peripheral blood. The source of these receptors is a human donor with active COVID-19. The donor label of this sample is uncertain.

The gene calls are TRBV6-5 and TRBJ2-1, with 8 bases fitting TRBD1. The CDR3 consists of 15 residues. The germline V gene encodes CDR1 MNHEY and CDR2 SVGAGI. V lost 5 bases to trimming and J lost 5 bases; unmatched junction nucleotides: 8. In DNA form, the CDR3 reads TGTGCCAGCAGTAATGACAGGGGAAGGAACAATGAGCAGTTCTTC. This encodes CASSNDRGRNNEQFF.

This chain connects TRBV2 to TRBJ1-2; the match to TRBD1 covers 7 bases. The junction had 6 bases not matched to a gene; V was cut back by 6 bases and J by 5 bases. The CDR3 extends over 13 amino acids. Germline V lookup: CDR1 SNHLY, CDR2 FYNNEI. In nucleotides, the CDR3 is TGTGCCAGCAGCGAACAGGGGACGTATGGCTACACCTTC. Translating it yields CASSEQGTYGYTF.

The chain combines TRBV24-1 with TRBJ1-5; D remains unclear. The V end lost 3 bases, the J end lost 4 bases, and 9 bases lay between the germline ends. The germline gives CDR1 KGHDR, CDR2 SFDVKD. The CDR3 is 14 amino acids. Written as DNA, the CDR3 is TGTGCCACCAGTGATCCTTTAATTAATCAGCCCCAGCATTTT. Its protein product is CATSDPLINQPQHF.

J is TRBJ2-3 and V is TRBV4-3, with 10 positions matching TRBD2. The CDR3 has 14 amino acids. The V segment lost 5 bases and the J segment 4 bases; nucleotides outside the gene matches: 3. Germline values: CDR1 LGHNA, CDR2 YSLEER. The CDR3 region has the DNA TGCGCCAGCAGCGAAGCGGGGGGGCCAGATACGCAGTATTTT. Encoded protein: CASSEAGGPDTQYF.

The chain couples TRBV15 to TRBJ1-4; D is ambiguous. Germline-derived CDR1 and CDR2 are LNHNV and YYDKDF (reference sequence). Trimming stripped 0 bases from V and 8 bases from J, with 10 bases between. The CDR3 extends over 14 amino acids. The CDR3 DNA sequence: TGTGCCACCAGCAGAGAGGGCTACGCGGAAAAACTGTTTTTT. Its translation: CATSREGYAEKLFF.

For the CDR3, the DNA is TGTGCCAGCAGCCAGAGGGAACGACTCACAGATACGCAGTATTTT. Protein product: CASSQRERLTDTQYF. The chain combines TRBV11-2 with TRBJ2-3; TRBD2 might be the D (5 bases). Per germline, CDR1 SGHAT and CDR2 FQNNGV. The V end was cut by 5 bases, the J end by 2 bases, with 14 bases between. The CDR3 has 15 residues.

The chain recombines TRBV3-1 (or the pseudogene TRBV3-2) with TRBJ1-4; TRBD1 agrees at 7 bases. The CDR3 totals 15 residues. Germline CDR1 and CDR2: LGHDT and YNNKEL (reference sequence). The V gene end was trimmed by 4 bases and the J gene end by 8 bases; junction bases not matched to a gene: 10. As DNA, the CDR3 is TGTGCCAGCAGCCGAAGGGGGCTAGGTGTGGAAAAACTGTTTTTT. It codes for CASSRRGLGVEKLFF.

CDR3 loop: CASSLVGQGVEAFF. As DNA, the CDR3 is TGCGCCAGCAGCTTGGTGGGACAAGGGGTTGAAGCTTTCTTT. The V call is TRBV5-1, the J call TRBJ1-1; TRBD1 might be the D (6 bases). The V gene's germline CDR1 is SGHRS and CDR2 YFSETQ. This CDR3 has 14 amino acids. V lost 0 bases, J lost 7 bases, and 13 bases lay in between.

This chain links TRBV7-2 with TRBJ2-7; TRBD1 is a possible D gene (6 bases). Germline lookup yields CDR1 SGHTA and CDR2 FQGNSA. V was cut by 5 bases and J by 9 bases, with 14 bases left in between. The CDR3 contains 12 residues. Here the CDR3 reads CASSQQGQGQYF. CDR3 nucleotides: TGTGCCAGCAGCCAACAGGGCCAAGGGCAGTACTTC.

The chain couples TRBV7-2 to TRBJ1-1; 8 nucleotides line up with TRBD1. The CDR3 has 17 amino acids. After removal of 5 bases from V and 4 bases from J, the junction contained 15 bases not matched to a gene. Germline V gives CDR1 SGHTA, CDR2 FQGNSA. The CDR3 loop is CASSTQTGGARGTEAFF. CDR3 in DNA: TGTGCCAGCAGCACACAAACAGGGGGAGCGCGGGGCACTGAAGCTTTCTTT.

V and J are TRBV19 and TRBJ1-6, with 10 bases matching TRBD1. Germline CDR1 LNHDA, CDR2 SQIVND (reference sequence). The CDR3 spans 15 residues. Unmatched junction bases numbered 8, after V lost 5 bases and J lost 10 bases. Here the CDR3 reads CASSLGTGVGSPLHF. Here the CDR3 DNA reads TGTGCCAGTAGTCTGGGGACAGGGGTAGGCTCACCCCTCCACTTT.

The CDR3 reads CASSYSQGAKNSPLHF. For the CDR3, the DNA is TGTGCCAGCAGTTATTCCCAGGGGGCGAAGAATTCACCCCTCCACTTT. The chain uses TRBV6-5 and TRBJ1-6, with 8 bases fitting TRBD1. Germline trimming cut 3 bases from V and 7 bases from J; bases unmatched to any gene: 8. This CDR3 comprises 16 residues. Germline V gene lookup returns CDR1 MNHEY and CDR2 SVGAGI.

CDR3 sequence: CSATSGTGNSPLHF. As DNA, the CDR3 is TGCAGCGCAACCAGTGGGACAGGGAATTCACCCCTCCACTTT. The genes are TRBV29-1 and TRBJ1-6; 9 nucleotides match TRBD1. The length of the CDR3 is 14 residues. CDR1 SQVTM and CDR2 ANQGSEA come from the germline V gene. V trimming: 7 bases; J trimming: 7 bases; junction bases outside the gene matches: 8.

In this sample, this clone turned up once. The chain is built from TRBV6-4 and TRBJ1-2; 9 bases agree with TRBD1. This CDR3 region has 15 residues. Unmatched junction bases numbered 9, after V lost 4 bases and J lost 6 bases. Per germline, CDR1 MRHNA and CDR2 SNTAGT. The CDR3 reads CASSVTGGASDGYTF. As DNA, the CDR3 is TGTGCCAGCAGTGTGACAGGGGGTGCCTCGGATGGCTACACCTTC.

The sample holds one count of this clone. The chain uses TRBV9 and TRBJ1-2; TRBD1 matches at 11 bases. J was trimmed by 6 bases and V by 4 bases; bases with no gene match: 14. Germline-derived CDR1 and CDR2 are SGDLS and YYNGEE. The CDR3 extends over 17 amino acids. CDR3 sequence reads: CASSPRTGGVTENGYTF. The CDR3, as DNA: TGTGCCAGCAGCCCCCGGACAGGGGGCGTTACGGAGAATGGCTACACCTTC.

The rearrangement links TRBV5-5 to TRBJ2-5, with TRBD1 identical over 7 bases. The CDR3 sequence is 16 residues long. Germline trimming cut 1 base from V and 1 base from J; bases unmatched to any gene: 7. Germline V lookup: CDR1 SGHKS, CDR2 YYEKEE (reference sequence). The CDR3 DNA follows: TGTGCCAGCAGCTTGAGACAGGGAATGGTCCAAGAGACCCAGTACTTC. Its translation is CASSLRQGMVQETQYF. Full variable domain (missing parts from reference TRBV5-5 and TRBJ2-5): DAGVTQSPTHLIKTRGQQVTLRCSPISGHKSVSWYQQVLGQGPQFIFQYYEKEERGRGNFPDRFSARQFPNYSSELNVNALLLGDSALYLCASSLRQGMVQETQYFGPGTRLLVL.

The rearrangement uses TRBV2 and TRBJ2-2, with a weak D call TRBD2 (5 bases). The CDR3 extends over 14 amino acids. The V end lost 6 bases, the J end lost 6 bases, and 14 bases lay between the germline ends. Germline CDR1 and CDR2: SNHLY and FYNNEI. The CDR3 is CASSRTTSAGELFF. CDR3 nucleotide sequence: TGTGCCAGCAGCCGAACTACTAGTGCCGGGGAGCTGTTTTTT.

This clone was seen only a few times. The V call is TRBV3-1 (or the pseudogene TRBV3-2), the J call TRBJ2-5, with 8 bases fitting TRBD2. Per germline, CDR1 LGHDT and CDR2 YNNKEL (reference sequence). V gave up 0 bases and J gave up 5 bases; unmatched junction bases: 8. The CDR3 is made up of 16 amino acids. In nucleotides, the CDR3 is TGTGCCAGCAGCCAAGATGGTGCGGGGGGCCGGGAGACCCAGTACTTC. This codes for CASSQDGAGGRETQYF.

This clone was observed a handful of times. The V gene is TRBV29-1, the J gene TRBJ1-5; weak D call: TRBD1 (5 bases). Germline CDR1 SQVTM, CDR2 ANQGSEA. V gave up 4 bases and J gave up 7 bases, with 17 bases separating them. CDR3 size: 14 residues. The CDR3 nucleotides are TGCAGCGTTGCATCCGGCAGGGCGGGGCAGCCCCAGCATTTT. As protein: CSVASGRAGQPQHF. Using reference TRBV29-1 and TRBJ1-5 for the parts outside the CDR3, the full variable domain is SAVISQKPSRDICQRGTSLTIQCQVDSQVTMMFWYRQQPGQSLTLIATANQGSEATYESGFVIDKFPISRPNLTFSTLTVSNMSPEDSSIYLCSVASGRAGQPQHFGDGTRLSIL.

This clone was counted between two and nine times. The J gene is TRBJ1-1, the V gene TRBV19; D gene ambiguous. The CDR3 is 14 amino acids. Per germline, CDR1 LNHDA and CDR2 SQIVND (reference sequence). The ends were cut back, 1 base at V and 4 bases at J, with 10 bases in the middle. CDR3 nucleotide sequence: TGTGCCAGTAGTATAGGTCCGGGTAGCACTGAAGCTTTCTTT. Protein: CASSIGPGSTEAFF.

The CDR3 loop reads CASSQELVRGKGTGELFF. CDR3 coding DNA: TGCGCCAGCAGCCAAGAACTGGTTAGAGGGAAGGGCACCGGGGAGCTGTTTTTT. The chain recombines TRBV4-3 with TRBJ2-2, with D perhaps matching TRBD2 (5 bases). The CDR3 spans 18 residues. Deletions cut 0 bases from V and 4 bases from J, with 18 bases between. Per germline, CDR1 LGHNA and CDR2 YSLEER.

The chain uses TRBV25-1 and TRBJ1-1; D is uncertain. V was clipped by 3 bases and J by 11 bases, with 22 bases between them. From germline, CDR1 is MGHDK and CDR2 SYGVNS. The CDR3 is made up of 15 amino acids. In DNA form, the CDR3 reads TGTGCCAGCAGTGATATGAGGAGAGAACTCCGAGGGGCTTTCTTT. This translates into CASSDMRRELRGAFF.

The chain is built from TRBV7-2 and TRBJ2-7, with 8 positions matching TRBD2. The CDR3 totals 15 residues. The germline V gene has CDR1 SGHTA and CDR2 FQGNSA. V was pared by 1 base and J by 6 bases, with 8 bases of the junction left unmatched. The CDR3 nucleotides are TGTGCCAGCAGCTTAGGTGGCGGGGGGAAAGGCGAGCAGTACTTC. The encoded protein is CASSLGGGGKGEQYF.

The V gene is TRBV9, the J gene TRBJ2-7; D is possibly TRBD1 (5 bases). This CDR3 is built from 14 residues. Germline CDR1 and CDR2: SGDLS and YYNGEE. The V and J ends lost 3 bases and 5 bases respectively, with 15 bases between them. This chain's CDR3 is CASSAALGVHEQYF. CDR3 nucleotide sequence: TGTGCCAGCAGCGCCGCTCTAGGGGTCCACGAGCAGTACTTC.

This chain links TRBV3-1 (or the pseudogene TRBV3-2) with TRBJ1-1; D is possibly TRBD1 (6 bases). This CDR3 spans 15 amino acids. Trimming stripped 3 bases from V and 1 base from J, with 12 bases between. From germline, CDR1 is LGHDT and CDR2 YNNKEL (reference sequence). CDR3 nucleotide sequence: TGTGCCAGCAGCCACACAGGGTTTGGGAACACTGAAGCTTTCTTT. Translated: CASSHTGFGNTEAFF.

The V call is TRBV5-6, the J call TRBJ1-1, with TRBD1 matching over 7 bases. Germline trimming cut 0 bases from V and 2 bases from J; bases unmatched to any gene: 4. This CDR3 has 15 amino acids. In germline, CDR1 is SGHDT, CDR2 YYEEEE. In nucleotides, the CDR3 is TGTGCCAGCAGCTTGGTAGGGGGCGCTAACACTGAAGCTTTCTTT. It codes for CASSLVGGANTEAFF.

CDR3 DNA: TGTGCCAGCAGTTATACAGGCAACGAGCAGTACTTC. This encodes CASSYTGNEQYF. The chain carries TRBV6-2 or TRBV6-3 and TRBJ2-7; D might be TRBD1 (5 bases). Germline V gene data show CDR1 as MNHEY and CDR2 as SVGEGT. Trimming cost V 3 bases and J 5 bases, with 8 bases left between them. The CDR3 length is 12 residues.

V and J are TRBV18 and TRBJ2-7, with D possibly being TRBD2 (5 bases). V gave up 0 bases and J gave up 3 bases, with 15 bases separating them. Germline V gene sequence: CDR1 KGHSH, CDR2 LQKENI. This CDR3 has 16 residues. The CDR3 spells CASSPPESGINYEQYF. For the CDR3, the DNA is TGTGCCAGCTCACCACCCGAGTCCGGGATAAACTACGAGCAGTACTTC.

This chain links TRBV24-1 with TRBJ2-3, with 10 bases that match TRBD2. The J segment lost 0 bases and the V segment lost 5 bases, leaving 7 bases of the junction unmatched. Germline-derived CDR1 and CDR2 are KGHDR and SFDVKD. The length of the CDR3 is 17 residues. The CDR3 coding sequence is TGTGCCACCAGTGTGGCTAGCGGGGGATATAGCACAGATACGCAGTATTTT. Residues: CATSVASGGYSTDTQYF.